The 20 T cell receptor beta chains below come from one sample, sequenced in a study of T cell responses to AZD1222 COVID-19 vaccine. Data came from immunoSEQ multiplex PCR; TCRdb stores just in-frame clones and leaves some out. Among 100,000 to 150,000 clones listed, 90% were seen once. The sample in question was peripheral blood, obtained on day 0 of AZD1222 vaccination. The receptors here all came from an adult in good health.

The rearrangement uses TRBV29-1 and TRBJ1-1; tentative D call: TRBD1 (6 bases). Germline values: CDR1 SQVTM, CDR2 ANQGSEA. The CDR3 is 12 residues long. Trimming removed 3 bases from V and 3 bases from J, with 8 bases in between. The CDR3: CSVDRGDTEAFF. CDR3 DNA sequence: TGCAGCGTTGATAGGGGGGACACTGAAGCTTTCTTT.

V usage is TRBV7-6 and J usage is TRBJ1-2, with 8 bases lining up with TRBD1. V lost 2 bases, J lost 4 bases, and 9 bases stayed unmatched. CDR3 size: 16 residues. Looked up from germline, CDR1 is SGHVS and CDR2 is FNYEAQ. The CDR3 coding sequence is TGTGCCAGCAGCTTACAGGGGAGCAGGGGGCTCTATGGCTACACCTTC. Protein sequence: CASSLQGSRGLYGYTF.

The CDR3 sequence is CASSWDRGLRGYTF. CDR3 in DNA: TGTGCCAGCAGTTGGGACAGGGGGCTTCGTGGCTACACCTTC. V gene TRBV28 combines with J gene TRBJ1-2, with 12 bases identical to TRBD1. The CDR3 runs to 14 residues. V shed 4 bases, J shed 7 bases, and the junction held 4 bases outside the gene matches. Germline CDR1 is MDHEN and CDR2 is SYDVKM.

The chain joins TRBV29-1 to TRBJ2-3; a weak D match, TRBD2 (6 bases). Germline CDR1 SQVTM, CDR2 ANQGSEA. The CDR3 length is 11 residues. Trimming took 8 bases from V and 1 from J, leaving 7 bases between them. The CDR3, as DNA: TGCAGCTGCGGGGGCACAGATACGCAGTATTTT. Its protein product is CSCGGTDTQYF.

In this sample, this clone turned up once. The J gene is TRBJ2-2, the V gene TRBV7-2; D remains unclear. Germline assignment: CDR1 SGHTA and CDR2 FQGNSA. The CDR3 is 13 amino acids. V was pared by 5 bases and J by 7 bases, with 11 bases between. CDR3 residues: CASSPQEFGELFF. In nucleotides, the CDR3 is TGTGCCAGCAGCCCGCAAGAGTTCGGGGAGCTGTTTTTT. Full variable domain (outside the CDR3, taken from reference TRBV7-2 and TRBJ2-2): GAGVSQSPSNKVTEKGKDVELRCDPISGHTALYWYRQSLGQGLEFLIYFQGNSAPDKSGLPSDRFSAERTGGSVSTLTIQRTQQEDSAVYLCASSPQEFGELFFGEGSRLTVL.

The rearrangement uses TRBV4-3 and TRBJ1-5; D unresolved. This CDR3 comprises 16 residues. Trimming cost V 0 bases and J 4 bases, with 13 bases left between them. Germline V lookup: CDR1 LGHNA, CDR2 YSLEER. The CDR3 DNA reads TGCGCCAGCAGCCAAGATCGGAGGCAGATTAATCAGCCCCAGCATTTT. It encodes CASSQDRRQINQPQHF.

The CDR3 loop is CASSQERGKQFF. In DNA, the CDR3 is TGCGCCAGCAGCCAAGAGAGGGGGAAGCAGTTCTTC. The chain couples TRBV4-1 to TRBJ2-1; maybe TRBD1 (6 bases). Germline CDR1 MGHRA, CDR2 YSYEKL. This CDR3 spans 12 amino acids. Trimming removed 0 bases at V and 11 bases at J, with 8 bases between.

The CDR3 region is CASSQGDLPYEQYF. The CDR3, as DNA: TGTGCCAGCAGCCAAGGGGACCTACCCTACGAGCAGTACTTC. The rearrangement links TRBV3-1 (or the pseudogene TRBV3-2) to TRBJ2-7; either TRBD1 or TRBD2 may supply D (5 bases each). Trimming took 1 base from V and 2 from J, leaving 9 bases between them. Germline V gene sequence: CDR1 LGHDT, CDR2 YNNKEL (reference sequence). CDR3 length: 14 residues.

V is TRBV19 and J is TRBJ2-6; unclear D gene. Trimming stripped 11 bases from V and 0 bases from J, with 8 bases between. The CDR3 is 13 residues long. Germline values: CDR1 LNHDA, CDR2 SQIVND (reference sequence). The CDR3 nucleotides are TGTGCCTGCGAAAGCTCTGGGGCCAACGTCCTGACTTTC. This codes for CACESSGANVLTF.

The gene calls are TRBV4-1 and TRBJ2-1; D uncertain. Germline V CDR1 and CDR2: MGHRA, YSYEKL. V was trimmed by 1 base and J by 2 bases, leaving 15 bases between them. This CDR3 comprises 17 residues. The CDR3 region is CASSQGSYGNTYNEQFF. CDR3 sequence (DNA): TGCGCCAGCAGCCAAGGAAGTTATGGGAATACCTACAATGAGCAGTTCTTC.

The CDR3 nucleotides are TGTGCCAGCATTGTGGACACCAACACCGGGGAGCTGTTTTTT. It codes for CASIVDTNTGELFF. V and J are TRBV2 and TRBJ2-2, with D possibly matching TRBD1 (5 bases). Germline lookup yields CDR1 SNHLY and CDR2 FYNNEI. There are 14 residues in the CDR3. Trimming cost V 7 bases and J 2 bases, with 11 bases left between them.

The chain joins TRBV13 to TRBJ2-7; 7 bases are a match to TRBD1. There are 13 residues in the CDR3. Germline CDR1 reads PRHDT; CDR2 reads FYEKMQ (reference sequence). V dropped 7 bases and J dropped 0; count of bases not matched to a gene: 3. CDR3 residues: CASTTGVSYEQYF. The CDR3 nucleotides read TGTGCCAGCACCACAGGGGTCTCCTACGAGCAGTACTTC.

CDR3 amino acids: CASSLGEGGYGYTF. DNA for the CDR3: TGCGCCAGCAGCTTGGGAGAGGGGGGCTATGGCTACACCTTC. The chain couples TRBV5-1 to TRBJ1-2, with D possibly TRBD1 on 6 matching bases. Trimming left V 0 bases short and J 4 bases short, with 10 bases between. The CDR3 has 14 amino acids. Germline values: CDR1 SGHRS, CDR2 YFSETQ.

This clone was counted a few times. The rearrangement links TRBV2 to TRBJ1-6, with a tentative D call TRBD1 (6 bases). Germline assignment: CDR1 SNHLY and CDR2 FYNNEI. V was pared by 6 bases and J by 9 bases, with 12 bases between. This CDR3 spans 13 amino acids. The CDR3 DNA reads TGTGCCAGCAGCCCTGAGGGGGGTTCACCCCTCCACTTT. Protein: CASSPEGGSPLHF.

This sequence joins TRBV9 and TRBJ2-5, with TRBD2 matching over 7 bases. J was trimmed by 2 bases and V by 3 bases; bases with no gene match: 10. In germline, CDR1 is SGDLS, CDR2 YYNGEE. The CDR3 contains 16 residues. In DNA form, the CDR3 reads TGTGCCAGCAGCGCAGAAGGGACGGGACTACAAGAGACCCAGTACTTC. Amino acid sequence: CASSAEGTGLQETQYF. Supplemented by reference TRBV9 and TRBJ2-5, the full variable domain reads DSGVTQTPKHLITATGQRVTLRCSPRSGDLSVYWYQQSLDQGLQFLIQYYNGEERAKGNILERFSAQQFPDLHSELNLSSLELGDSALYFCASSAEGTGLQETQYFGPGTRLLVL.

V is TRBV3-1 (or the pseudogene TRBV3-2) and J is TRBJ2-7; possibly TRBD1 for D (5 bases). From germline, CDR1 is LGHDT and CDR2 YNNKEL (reference sequence). This CDR3 spans 16 amino acids. Trimming removed 5 bases at V and 0 bases at J, with 17 bases between. This CDR3 reads CASSKVGVDGSYEQYF. DNA of the CDR3: TGTGCCAGCAGCAAAGTAGGGGTGGATGGCTCCTACGAGCAGTACTTC.

J is TRBJ1-4 and V is TRBV4-2, with a possible D match to TRBD1 (5 bases). Trimming cost V 0 bases and J 6 bases, with 11 bases left between them. Germline assignment: CDR1 LGHNA and CDR2 YNFKEQ. The CDR3 consists of 15 residues. For the CDR3, the DNA is TGTGCCAGCAGCCAAGACCCCATGGGGGATGAAAAACTGTTTTTT. It translates to CASSQDPMGDEKLFF.

V usage is TRBV12-3 or TRBV12-4 and J usage is TRBJ2-3; no clear D gene. V was clipped by 0 bases and J by 6 bases, with 4 bases between them. This CDR3 spans 12 amino acids. The CDR3 protein is CASSLAVDTQYF. CDR3 DNA sequence: TGTGCCAGCAGTTTAGCAGTGGATACGCAGTATTTT.

This chain links TRBV9 with TRBJ2-3; D gene ambiguous. Trimming took 3 bases from V and 9 from J, leaving 11 bases between them. The CDR3 totals 12 residues. The V gene's germline CDR1 is SGDLS and CDR2 YYNGEE. The CDR3 is CASSGSGRTQYF. The CDR3, as DNA: TGTGCCAGCAGCGGCAGTGGGCGGACGCAGTATTTT. The complete variable domain, with remaining parts taken from reference TRBV9 and TRBJ2-3, reads DSGVTQTPKHLITATGQRVTLRCSPRSGDLSVYWYQQSLDQGLQFLIQYYNGEERAKGNILERFSAQQFPDLHSELNLSSLELGDSALYFCASSGSGRTQYFGPGTRLTVL.

V is TRBV2 and J is TRBJ1-2, with a tentative D call TRBD1 (5 bases). V lost 4 bases, J lost 7 bases, and 13 bases lay in between. Germline V CDR1 and CDR2: SNHLY, FYNNEI. The CDR3 covers 13 residues. The chain's CDR3 is CASSVVFRAGYTF. The CDR3 DNA is TGTGCCAGCAGTGTTGTTTTCAGGGCTGGCTACACCTTC.